Following are 19 T cell receptor beta chains from one sample sequenced in a study of T-cell reconstitution after alpha-beta-depleted transplantation in children (TCRdb year 2016). Taken with the paper, the label for time point translates to: day 60 (about 2 months) after transplantation. Reading the label with the study, this specimen's treatment or condition is: allogeneic hematopoietic cell transplantation with graft depleted of TCRalphabeta T cells and CD19 B cells. Libraries were prepared through PCR. Sequenced using an Illumina HiSeq 2500. TCR library preparation used molecular barcoding, with unique molecular identifiers applied to normalize quantification of the TCRbeta repertoire. TCRdb handled the public reads itself, with Q25 trimming in fastp and clone calling in MiXCR, and kept productive beta chains. When rows share a CDR3 protein, they turn into one entry using the most common DNA and genes. Here the sample has some 26,000 distinct CDR3 sequences; roughly 19% occur a single time. About a third of the sample goes to the ten largest clones.

The material sequenced was PBMCs, mostly from graft donor cells, taken 60 days after TCRalphabeta/CD19-depleted stem cell transplant. The receptors here all came from a male patient aged 2-15 years who had a stem cell transplant for acute lymphoblastic leukemia, so the T cells may come from the graft donor.

This clonotype was seen ten or more times. The rearrangement uses TRBV6-1 and TRBJ2-2; 7 bases map to TRBD2. This CDR3 comprises 13 residues. CDR1 and CDR2 (germline): MNHNS, SASEGT. The V gene end was trimmed by 6 bases and the J gene end by 5 bases; junction bases not matched to a gene: 3. For the CDR3, the DNA is TGTGCCAGCAGCGGGAGGCGTACCGGGGAGCTGTTTTTT. It translates to CASSGRRTGELFF.

The rearrangement joins TRBV7-3 to TRBJ2-5, with TRBD2 as a possible D gene (6 bases). V was cut by 5 bases and J by 1 base, with 8 bases left in between. The CDR3 covers 13 residues. Germline lookup yields CDR1 SGHTA and CDR2 FQGTGA. DNA of the CDR3: TGTGCCAGCAGCCCGGGACTCCAAGAGACCCAGTACTTC. Its protein product is CASSPGLQETQYF.

This clonotype came up many times. The chain is built from TRBV5-1 and TRBJ1-1, with unresolved D. Germline CDR1 reads SGHRS; CDR2 reads YFSETQ. The CDR3 extends over 14 amino acids. The V end lost 2 bases, the J end lost 1 base, and 9 bases lay between the germline ends. CDR3 in amino acids: CASSLMGRNTEAFF. DNA of the CDR3: TGCGCCAGCAGCTTAATGGGAAGGAACACTGAAGCTTTCTTT.

The V and J genes are TRBV5-4 and TRBJ2-3, with 7 bases that match TRBD2. Trimming took 0 bases from V and 2 from J; bases not matched to a gene: 3. The CDR3 consists of 15 residues. The germline V gene encodes CDR1 SGHNT and CDR2 YYREEE (reference sequence). The CDR3 DNA is TGTGCCAGCAGCTTGGCTAGCGGCTTCACAGATACGCAGTATTTT. Translation gives CASSLASGFTDTQYF.

This chain connects TRBV20-1 to TRBJ2-7; D not resolved. The V end lost 2 bases, the J end lost 0 bases, and 17 bases lay between the germline ends. There are 16 residues in the CDR3. CDR1 and CDR2 (germline): DFQATT, SNEGSKA (reference sequence). The CDR3 region has the DNA TGCAGTGCTAGATCCCCCAGGCGACCTAGCTCCTACGAGCAGTACTTC. Its protein is CSARSPRRPSSYEQYF.

V and J are TRBV11-1 and TRBJ2-3, with TRBD1 identical over 8 bases. CDR1 and CDR2 from the germline V gene are SGHAT and FQDESV (reference sequence). The V gene end was trimmed by 5 bases and the J gene end by 2 bases; junction bases not matched to a gene: 9. This CDR3 comprises 16 residues. The CDR3 here is CASSTRTGLFTDTQYF. The DNA of the CDR3 is TGTGCCAGCAGCACAAGGACAGGGTTGTTCACAGATACGCAGTATTTT. Full variable domain (missing parts from reference TRBV11-1 and TRBJ2-3): EAEVAQSPRYKITEKSQAVAFWCDPISGHATLYWYRQILGQGPELLVQFQDESVVDDSQLPKDRFSAERLKGVDSTLKIQPAELGDSAMYLCASSTRTGLFTDTQYFGPGTRLTVL.

This clonotype was observed at least ten times. This sequence joins TRBV12-3 or TRBV12-4 and TRBJ2-1, with 7 nucleotides matching TRBD2. V lost 5 bases, J lost 3 bases, and 7 bases stayed unmatched. This CDR3 is built from 15 residues. CDR3 bases: TGTGCCAGCAGTCTCAGACTAGCAGTCTACAATGAGCAGTTCTTC. This sequence encodes CASSLRLAVYNEQFF.

This chain links TRBV7-9 with TRBJ2-7, with D uncertain. CDR1 is SEHNR and CDR2 is FQNEAQ in the germline V gene (reference sequence). Between the trimmed V and J ends, which lost 7 bases and 4 bases, there was a span of 20 bases. The CDR3 is made up of 15 amino acids. The CDR3 here is CASNSHHTAFYEQYF. The CDR3 nucleotides are TGTGCCAGCAACTCTCACCATACGGCCTTTTACGAGCAGTACTTC. Filled out from reference TRBV7-9 and TRBJ2-7, the complete variable domain reads DTGVSQNPRHKITKRGQNVTFRCDPISEHNRLYWYRQTLGQGPEFLTYFQNEAQLEKSRLLSDRFSAERPKGSFSTLEIQRTEQGDSAMYLCASNSHHTAFYEQYFGPGTRLTVT.

This clonotype was picked up a small number of times. The genes are TRBV5-1 and TRBJ2-5; 7 bases match TRBD1. The CDR3 covers 17 residues. V lost 4 bases and J lost 2; bases outside the gene matches: 14. The germline CDR1 and CDR2 sequences are SGHRS and YFSETQ. CDR3 nucleotide sequence: TGCGCCAGCAGCCCGATTGGACAGGCCCCTAATCAAGAGACCCAGTACTTC. Translated, it gives CASSPIGQAPNQETQYF.

The chain couples TRBV4-2 to TRBJ2-2, with D perhaps matching TRBD1 or TRBD2 (5 bases each). The CDR3 consists of 17 residues. V was shortened by 1 base and J by 2 bases, with 14 bases between the two germline ends. Germline-derived CDR1 and CDR2 are LGHNA and YNFKEQ. Here the CDR3 DNA reads TGTGCCAGCAGCCAAGGACCTCGGGGCAGCAACACCGGGGAGCTGTTTTTT. Translation gives CASSQGPRGSNTGELFF.

In this sample, this clonotype turned up many times. The chain combines TRBV4-1 with TRBJ2-1; no clear D gene. Per germline, CDR1 MGHRA and CDR2 YSYEKL. The CDR3 extends over 15 amino acids. V was cut by 0 bases and J by 8 bases, with 14 bases left in between. CDR3: CASSQELQSSDEQFF. In nucleotides, the CDR3 is TGCGCCAGCAGCCAAGAACTACAATCAAGCGATGAGCAGTTCTTC.

J is TRBJ1-1 and V is TRBV5-1; D not resolved. Germline CDR1 reads SGHRS; CDR2 reads YFSETQ. CDR3 length: 15 residues. V gave up 2 bases and J gave up 0 bases, with 11 bases separating them. The CDR3 DNA follows: TGCGCCAGCAGCTTCCCGGAGACCATGAACACTGAAGCTTTCTTT. The encoded protein is CASSFPETMNTEAFF.

V is TRBV5-5 and J is TRBJ2-7; 7 bases agree with TRBD2. The V segment lost 4 bases and the J segment 5 bases; nucleotides outside the gene matches: 9. CDR1 is SGHKS and CDR2 is YYEKEE in the germline V gene (reference sequence). The length of the CDR3 is 14 residues. The CDR3 reads CASSRREGSDEQYF. CDR3 coding DNA: TGTGCCAGCAGCCGGAGGGAGGGGAGTGACGAGCAGTACTTC.

This clonotype has at least ten counts. J is TRBJ2-5 and V is TRBV28; 7 nucleotides line up with TRBD2. After removal of 8 bases from V and 5 bases from J, the junction contained 5 bases not matched to a gene. The CDR3 extends over 12 amino acids. Germline V gene sequence: CDR1 MDHEN, CDR2 SYDVKM. The DNA of the CDR3 is TGTGCCAGCCTCTCCGGGGGGGAGACCCAGTACTTC. It is translated as CASLSGGETQYF.

This clonotype is judged medium-sized (0.01 to 0.1%). The chain combines TRBV25-1 with TRBJ1-2; unclear D gene. The V end lost 5 bases, the J end lost 5 bases, and 15 bases lay between the germline ends. The CDR3 has 14 amino acids. CDR1 is MGHDK, CDR2 SYGVNS, per germline. CDR3: CASSTSPQQYGYTF. Here the CDR3 DNA reads TGTGCCAGCAGTACAAGCCCCCAGCAATATGGCTACACCTTC.

This clonotype was recorded at least ten times. This chain joins TRBV28 and TRBJ2-7; TRBD1 matches at 9 bases. The V segment lost 2 bases and the J segment 9 bases; nucleotides outside the gene matches: 8. Germline V gene lookup returns CDR1 MDHEN and CDR2 SYDVKM. The CDR3 is made up of 14 amino acids. In nucleotides, the CDR3 is TGTGCCAGCAGTTTACCCCCGAACAGGGGGCCGCAGTACTTC. Protein: CASSLPPNRGPQYF.

This clonotype was detected many times. The V and J genes are TRBV7-8 and TRBJ2-7, with 10 bases aligning to TRBD1. Trimming at V came to 5 bases and at J to 5 bases, leaving 6 bases not matched to a gene. This CDR3 comprises 14 residues. The germline V gene encodes CDR1 SGHVS and CDR2 FQNEAQ. The CDR3 nucleotides are TGTGCCAGCAGCCGGGACAGGGGAAGCCACGAGCAGTACTTC. Translation: CASSRDRGSHEQYF. The full variable domain, rest sourced from reference TRBV7-8 and TRBJ2-7, is GAGVSQSPRYKVAKRGQDVALRCDPISGHVSLFWYQQALGQGPEFLTYFQNEAQLDKSGLPSDRFFAERPEGSVSTLKIQRTQQEDSAVYLCASSRDRGSHEQYFGPGTRLTVT.

The V and J genes are TRBV2 and TRBJ2-3; 8 positions match TRBD1. The CDR3 has 15 residues. CDR1 SNHLY and CDR2 FYNNEI come from the germline V gene. V was pared by 6 bases and J by 4 bases, with 9 bases of the junction left unmatched. The DNA of the CDR3 is TGTGCCAGCAGGGAGACAGGGGCGGAGGCAGATACGCAGTATTTT. Amino acids: CASRETGAEADTQYF.

Many counts were recorded for this clonotype. This chain joins TRBV6-1 and TRBJ2-2, with D perhaps TRBD1 or TRBD2 (6 bases each). Germline CDR1 reads MNHNS; CDR2 reads SASEGT. The CDR3 totals 13 residues. Trimming left V 5 bases short and J 9 bases short, with 13 bases between. CDR3 bases: TGTGCCAGCAGTACCAGGGGACTCAGGGAGCTGTTTTTT. Translating it yields CASSTRGLRELFF.